This TCR beta chain was sequenced for a study of CXCR3-negative and CXCR3-positive naive CD8 T cells. Germline V gene data show CDR1 as SQVTM and CDR2 as ANQGSEA. The length of the CDR3 is 14 residues. UMI-labeled 5' RACE TRB cDNA libraries were prepared from the cells. TCRdb re-called the 5' RACE reads; one entry per CDR3 protein, DNA not given. Seen in this sample are some 22,000 distinct CDR3 sequences; the ten most common clones hold 20% to 25%. Of note for this clonotype: The antigen is unknown.

Study conclusions and caveats: Each naive subset displayed comparably high diversity, whereas memory CD8+ cells displayed much lower diversity. Fresh PBMCs served for most assays, and CXCR3 expression fell partially after cryopreservation.

Per CD8+ T cell subset, triplicate sorts of 300,000 or so cells each were done. Specimen: memory CD8+ T cells from blood. The chain has TRBV29-1 and TRBJ2-7; TCRdb's D gene call, TRBD1, goes unchecked for lack of DNA. The receptor comes from a human donor in good health. Some clones in this sample may be carry-over from other donors' samples. The CDR3 spells CSVGGTGATHEQYF.